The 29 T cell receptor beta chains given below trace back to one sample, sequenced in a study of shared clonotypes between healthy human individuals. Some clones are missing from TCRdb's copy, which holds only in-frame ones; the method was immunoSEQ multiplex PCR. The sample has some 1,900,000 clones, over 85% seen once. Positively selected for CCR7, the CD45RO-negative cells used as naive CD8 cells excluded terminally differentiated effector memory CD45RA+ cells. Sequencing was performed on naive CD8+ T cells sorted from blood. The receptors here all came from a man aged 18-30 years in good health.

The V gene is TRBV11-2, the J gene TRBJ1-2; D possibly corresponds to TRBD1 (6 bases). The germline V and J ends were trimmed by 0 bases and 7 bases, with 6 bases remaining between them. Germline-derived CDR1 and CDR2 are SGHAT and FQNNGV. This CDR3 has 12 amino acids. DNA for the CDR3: TGTGCCAGCAGCTTAGAGGGGGCTGGCTACACCTTC. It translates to CASSLEGAGYTF.

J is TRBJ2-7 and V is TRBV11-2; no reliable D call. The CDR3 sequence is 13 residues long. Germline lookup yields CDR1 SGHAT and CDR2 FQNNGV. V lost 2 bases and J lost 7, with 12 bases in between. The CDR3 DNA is TGTGCCAGCAGCTTATGGTCCCTCGAGGAGCAGTACTTC. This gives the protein CASSLWSLEEQYF.

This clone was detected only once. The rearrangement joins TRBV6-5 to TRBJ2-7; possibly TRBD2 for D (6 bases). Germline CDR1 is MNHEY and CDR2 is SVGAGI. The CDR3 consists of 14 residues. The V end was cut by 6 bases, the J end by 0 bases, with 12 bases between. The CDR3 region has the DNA TGTGCCAGCAGCCACACCGGGAGCTCCTACGAGCAGTACTTC. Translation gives CASSHTGSSYEQYF.

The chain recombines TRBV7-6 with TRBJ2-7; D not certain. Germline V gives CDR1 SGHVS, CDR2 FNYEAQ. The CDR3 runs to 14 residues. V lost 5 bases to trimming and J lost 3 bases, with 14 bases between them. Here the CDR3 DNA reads TGTGCCAGCAGCCCCCGGACGAGTGGCTACGAGCAGTACTTC. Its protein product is CASSPRTSGYEQYF.

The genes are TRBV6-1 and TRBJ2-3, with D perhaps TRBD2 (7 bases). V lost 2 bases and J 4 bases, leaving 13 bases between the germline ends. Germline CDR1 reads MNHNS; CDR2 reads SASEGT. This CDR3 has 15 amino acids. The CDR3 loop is CASSEYTGGADTQYF. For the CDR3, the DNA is TGTGCCAGCAGTGAATACACGGGGGGCGCAGATACGCAGTATTTT.

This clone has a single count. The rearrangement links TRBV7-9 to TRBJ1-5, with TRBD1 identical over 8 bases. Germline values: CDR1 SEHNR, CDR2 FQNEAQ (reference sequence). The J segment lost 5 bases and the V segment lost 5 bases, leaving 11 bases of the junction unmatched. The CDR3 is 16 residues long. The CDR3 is CASSDTDREDDQPQHF. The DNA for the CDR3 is TGTGCCAGCAGCGATACGGACAGGGAAGATGATCAGCCCCAGCATTTT.

CDR3 DNA sequence: TGTGCCAGCAGTTTTCGGATGGGGGGAGAGACCCAGTACTTC. It is translated as CASSFRMGGETQYF. V usage is TRBV28 and J usage is TRBJ2-5; possible D gene TRBD2, 6 bases. There are 14 residues in the CDR3. Trimming removed 3 bases at V and 4 bases at J, with 12 bases between. The germline gives CDR1 MDHEN, CDR2 SYDVKM.

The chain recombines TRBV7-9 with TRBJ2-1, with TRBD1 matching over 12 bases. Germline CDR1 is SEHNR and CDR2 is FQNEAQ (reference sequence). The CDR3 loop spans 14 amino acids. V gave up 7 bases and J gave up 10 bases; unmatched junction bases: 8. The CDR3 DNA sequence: TGTGCCAGCACCCCCGGGACAGGGGGCGTGGAGCAGTTCTTC. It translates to CASTPGTGGVEQFF.

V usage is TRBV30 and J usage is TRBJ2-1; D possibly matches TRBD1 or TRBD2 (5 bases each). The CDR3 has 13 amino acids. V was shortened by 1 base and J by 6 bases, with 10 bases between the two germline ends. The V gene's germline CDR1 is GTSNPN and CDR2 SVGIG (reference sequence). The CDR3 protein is CAWSEGAGNEQFF. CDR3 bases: TGTGCCTGGAGTGAAGGGGCGGGCAATGAGCAGTTCTTC. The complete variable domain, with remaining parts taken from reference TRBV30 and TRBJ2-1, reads SQTIHQWPATLVQPVGSPLSLECTVEGTSNPNLYWYRQAAGRGLQLLFYSVGIGQISSEVPQNLSASRPQDRQFILSSKKLLLSDSGFYLCAWSEGAGNEQFFGPGTRLTVL.

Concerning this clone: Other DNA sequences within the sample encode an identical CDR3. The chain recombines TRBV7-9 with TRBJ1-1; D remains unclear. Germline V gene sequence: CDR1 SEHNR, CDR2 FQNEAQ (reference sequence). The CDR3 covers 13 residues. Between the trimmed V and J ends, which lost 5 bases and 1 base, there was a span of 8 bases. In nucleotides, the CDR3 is TGTGCCAGCAGCCACTCAGAGAACACTGAAGCTTTCTTT. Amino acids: CASSHSENTEAFF.

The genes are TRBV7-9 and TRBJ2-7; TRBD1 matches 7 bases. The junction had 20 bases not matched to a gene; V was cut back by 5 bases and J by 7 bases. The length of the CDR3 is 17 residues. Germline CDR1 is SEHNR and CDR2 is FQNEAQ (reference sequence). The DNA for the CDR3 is TGTGCCAGCAGCCCGACCACAGGGGCTCCCCTCGCCCGGGAGCAGTACTTC. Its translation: CASSPTTGAPLAREQYF.

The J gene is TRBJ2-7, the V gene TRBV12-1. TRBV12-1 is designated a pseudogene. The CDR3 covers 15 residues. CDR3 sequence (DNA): TGTGCCAGCAGCTTTTCCCCTGGCACTTTGGGGGAGCAGTACTTC. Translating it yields CASSFSPGTLGEQYF.

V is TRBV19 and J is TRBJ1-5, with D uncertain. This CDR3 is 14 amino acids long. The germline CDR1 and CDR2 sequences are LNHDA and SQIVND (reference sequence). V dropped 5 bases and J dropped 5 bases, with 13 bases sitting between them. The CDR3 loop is CASSPMGIDQPQHF. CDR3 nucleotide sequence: TGTGCCAGTAGTCCCATGGGGATAGATCAGCCCCAGCATTTT.

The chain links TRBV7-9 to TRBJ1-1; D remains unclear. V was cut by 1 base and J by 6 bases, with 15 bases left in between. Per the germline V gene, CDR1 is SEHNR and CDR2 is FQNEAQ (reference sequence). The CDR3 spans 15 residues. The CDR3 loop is CASSLGEYLTAEAFF. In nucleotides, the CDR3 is TGTGCCAGCAGCTTAGGAGAGTATCTGACGGCTGAAGCTTTCTTT.

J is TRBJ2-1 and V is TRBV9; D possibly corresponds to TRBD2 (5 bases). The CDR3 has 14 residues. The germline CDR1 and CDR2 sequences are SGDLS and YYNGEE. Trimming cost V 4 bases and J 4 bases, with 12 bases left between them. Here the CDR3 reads CASSPGYPYNEQFF. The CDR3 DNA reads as TGTGCCAGCAGCCCGGGGTACCCTTACAATGAGCAGTTCTTC.

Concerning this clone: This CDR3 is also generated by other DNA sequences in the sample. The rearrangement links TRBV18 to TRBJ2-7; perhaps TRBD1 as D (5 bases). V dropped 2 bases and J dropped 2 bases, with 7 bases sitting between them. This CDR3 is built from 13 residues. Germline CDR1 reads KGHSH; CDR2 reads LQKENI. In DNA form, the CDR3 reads TGTGCCAGCTCACCAGGCAGGGCCTACGAGCAGTACTTC. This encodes CASSPGRAYEQYF. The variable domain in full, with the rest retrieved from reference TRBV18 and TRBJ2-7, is NAGVMQNPRHLVRRRGQEARLRCSPMKGHSHVYWYRQLPEEGLKFMVYLQKENIIDESGMPKERFSAEFPKEGPSILRIQQVVRGDSAAYFCASSPGRAYEQYFGPGTRLTVT.

The CDR3, as DNA: TGCGCCAGCAGCGTTTCCGGGACAGGTAACACTGAAGCTTTCTTT. Residues: CASSVSGTGNTEAFF. The V and J genes are TRBV5-1 and TRBJ1-1; TRBD1 agrees at 8 bases. J was trimmed by 2 bases and V by 4 bases; bases with no gene match: 7. This CDR3 is built from 15 residues. CDR1 and CDR2 (germline): SGHRS, YFSETQ.

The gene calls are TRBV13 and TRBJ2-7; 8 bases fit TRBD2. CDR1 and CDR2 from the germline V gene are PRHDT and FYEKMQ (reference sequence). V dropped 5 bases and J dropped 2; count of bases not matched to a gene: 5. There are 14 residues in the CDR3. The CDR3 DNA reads TGTGCCAGCAGCCATAGCGGGATTACCTACGAGCAGTACTTC. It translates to CASSHSGITYEQYF.

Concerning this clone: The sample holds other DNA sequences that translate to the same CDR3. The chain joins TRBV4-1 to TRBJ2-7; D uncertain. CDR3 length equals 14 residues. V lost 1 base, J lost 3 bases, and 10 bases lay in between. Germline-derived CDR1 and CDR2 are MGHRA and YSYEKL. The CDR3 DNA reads TGCGCCAGCAGCCAAGTGGTCAGAGACTACGAGCAGTACTTC. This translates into CASSQVVRDYEQYF.

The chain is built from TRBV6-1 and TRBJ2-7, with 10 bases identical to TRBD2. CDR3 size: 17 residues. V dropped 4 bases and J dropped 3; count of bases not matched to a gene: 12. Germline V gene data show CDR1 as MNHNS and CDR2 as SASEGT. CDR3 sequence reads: CASSGLAGVLFFYEQYF. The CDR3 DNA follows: TGTGCCAGCAGTGGACTAGCGGGCGTACTCTTTTTCTACGAGCAGTACTTC.

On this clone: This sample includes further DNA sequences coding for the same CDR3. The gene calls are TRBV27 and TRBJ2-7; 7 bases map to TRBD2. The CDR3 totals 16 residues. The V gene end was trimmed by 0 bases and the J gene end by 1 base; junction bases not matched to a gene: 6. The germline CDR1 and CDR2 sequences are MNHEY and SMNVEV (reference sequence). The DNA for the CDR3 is TGTGCCAGCAGTTTATCGGCGGGGGAGGAATCCTACGAGCAGTACTTC. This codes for CASSLSAGEESYEQYF.

CDR3 protein: CASSSHRGRNTEAFF. CDR3 DNA sequence: TGTGCCAGCAGTTCCCACAGGGGGCGGAACACTGAAGCTTTCTTT. V usage is TRBV27 and J usage is TRBJ1-1, with TRBD1 matching 9 bases. The V gene end was trimmed by 4 bases and the J gene end by 1 base; junction bases not matched to a gene: 4. The V gene's germline CDR1 is MNHEY and CDR2 SMNVEV (reference sequence). The CDR3 sequence is 15 residues long.

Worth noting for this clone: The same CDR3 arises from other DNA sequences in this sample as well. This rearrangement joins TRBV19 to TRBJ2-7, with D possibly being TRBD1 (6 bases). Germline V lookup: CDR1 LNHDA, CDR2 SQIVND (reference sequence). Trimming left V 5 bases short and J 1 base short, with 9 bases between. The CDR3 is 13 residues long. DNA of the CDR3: TGTGCCAGTAGTGCAGGGGTTTCCTACGAGCAGTACTTC. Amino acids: CASSAGVSYEQYF.

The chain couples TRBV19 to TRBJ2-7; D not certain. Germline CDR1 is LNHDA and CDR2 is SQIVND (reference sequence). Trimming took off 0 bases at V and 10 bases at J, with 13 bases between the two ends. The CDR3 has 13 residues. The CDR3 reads CASSIDHELPQYF. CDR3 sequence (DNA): TGTGCCAGTAGTATAGATCATGAACTCCCCCAGTACTTC. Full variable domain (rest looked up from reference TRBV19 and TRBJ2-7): DGGITQSPKYLFRKEGQNVTLSCEQNLNHDAMYWYRQDPGQGLRLIYYSQIVNDFQKGDIAEGYSVSREKKESFPLTVTSAQKNPTAFYLCASSIDHELPQYFGPGTRLTVT.

The CDR3 spells CAWEQGYEQYF. As DNA, the CDR3 is TGTGCCTGGGAGCAGGGTTACGAGCAGTACTTC. The chain joins TRBV30 to TRBJ2-7; a weak D match, TRBD1 (5 bases). From germline, CDR1 is GTSNPN and CDR2 SVGIG (reference sequence). The V gene lost 5 bases and the J gene lost 4 bases, with 9 bases spanning the gap. The CDR3 is 11 amino acids.

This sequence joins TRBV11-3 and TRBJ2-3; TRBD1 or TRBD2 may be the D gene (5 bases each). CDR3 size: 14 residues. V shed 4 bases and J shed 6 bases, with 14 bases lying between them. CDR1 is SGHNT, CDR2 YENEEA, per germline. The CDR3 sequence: CASSSEGLFDTQYF. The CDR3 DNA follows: TGTGCCAGCAGCTCCGAGGGGTTGTTCGATACGCAGTATTTT.

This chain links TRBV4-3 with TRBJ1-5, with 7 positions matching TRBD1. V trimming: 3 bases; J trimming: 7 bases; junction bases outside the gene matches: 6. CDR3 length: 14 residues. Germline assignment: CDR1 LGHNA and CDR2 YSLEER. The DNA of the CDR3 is TGCGCCAGCAGCCATTTGGAGGGGGCCCAGCCCCAGCATTTT. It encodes CASSHLEGAQPQHF.

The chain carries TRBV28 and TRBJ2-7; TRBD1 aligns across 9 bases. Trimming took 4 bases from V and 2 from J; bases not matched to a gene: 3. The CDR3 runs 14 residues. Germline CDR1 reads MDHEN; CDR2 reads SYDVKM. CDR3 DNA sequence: TGTGCCAGCAGTTACAGGGGGCGCGCCTACGAGCAGTACTTC. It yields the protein CASSYRGRAYEQYF.

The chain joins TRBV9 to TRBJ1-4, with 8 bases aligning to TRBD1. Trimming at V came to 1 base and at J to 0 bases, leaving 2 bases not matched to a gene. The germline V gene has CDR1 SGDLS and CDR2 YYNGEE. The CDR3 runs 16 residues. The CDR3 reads CASSVQGASTNEKLFF. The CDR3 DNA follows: TGTGCCAGCAGCGTACAGGGGGCTTCAACTAATGAAAAACTGTTTTTT.